The 16 T cell receptor beta chains given below trace back to one sample, sequenced in a study of cytotoxic CD8 clonotypes in ibrutinib-treated CLL. The assay was immunoSEQ multiplex PCR, and TCRdb's table has in-frame clones only and misses some. The sample holds about 310,000 clones, 70% to 80% seen once. The starting material was PBMCs, obtained before ibrutinib treatment. The receptors derive from a human donor with chronic lymphocytic leukemia.

The chain couples TRBV15 to TRBJ2-1; perhaps TRBD1 as D (6 bases). CDR3 length: 14 residues. CDR1 LNHNV and CDR2 YYDKDF come from the germline V gene (reference sequence). Trimming removed 5 bases at V and 8 bases at J, with 16 bases between. CDR3 coding DNA: TGTGCCACCAGCTCCGGGACACGGTACCATGAGCAGTTCTTC. As protein: CATSSGTRYHEQFF. The whole variable domain, filled in from reference TRBV15 and TRBJ2-1, reads DAMVIQNPRYQVTQFGKPVTLSCSQTLNHNVMYWYQQKSSQAPKLLFHYYDKDFNNEADTPDNFQSRRPNTSFCFLDIRSPGLGDTAMYLCATSSGTRYHEQFFGPGTRLTVL.

The chain uses TRBV28 and TRBJ2-3, with TRBD2 identical over 7 bases. CDR1 and CDR2 (germline): MDHEN, SYDVKM. V lost 7 bases, J lost 3 bases, and 10 bases stayed unmatched. The CDR3 has 15 amino acids. CDR3 sequence (DNA): TGTGCCAGCAACACGGCGGGAGTTCGTACAGATACGCAGTATTTT. Residues: CASNTAGVRTDTQYF.

Comment on this clone: The same CDR3 arises from other DNA sequences in this sample as well. The rearrangement joins TRBV27 to TRBJ1-1, with D possibly matching TRBD1 (5 bases). The CDR3 is made up of 15 amino acids. Per germline, CDR1 MNHEY and CDR2 SMNVEV (reference sequence). Trimming removed 0 bases from V and 0 bases from J, with 8 bases in between. The CDR3: CASSLSGTVNTEAFF. The DNA of the CDR3 is TGTGCCAGCAGTTTATCGGGGACGGTGAACACTGAAGCTTTCTTT.

This clone was recorded only once. The chain uses TRBV11-3 and TRBJ2-4; the D call may be TRBD1 or TRBD2 (5 bases each). Germline loops: CDR1 SGHNT, CDR2 YENEEA. Trimming stripped 0 bases from V and 0 bases from J, with 18 bases between. The CDR3 loop spans 19 amino acids. The chain's CDR3 is CASSLEGPSYGLAKNIQYF. The CDR3 nucleotides are TGTGCCAGCAGCTTAGAGGGGCCGAGTTATGGACTAGCCAAAAACATTCAGTACTTC.

The V call is TRBV11-2, the J call TRBJ2-2, with D tentatively TRBD2 (5 bases). This CDR3 has 14 residues. Trimming removed 1 base at V and 5 bases at J, with 8 bases between. Germline CDR1 SGHAT, CDR2 FQNNGV. CDR3 sequence reads: CASSLGPGTGELFF. The CDR3 nucleotides read TGTGCCAGCAGCTTAGGCCCGGGGACCGGGGAGCTGTTTTTT. The variable domain in full, with the rest retrieved from reference TRBV11-2 and TRBJ2-2, is EAGVAQSPRYKIIEKRQSVAFWCNPISGHATLYWYQQILGQGPKLLIQFQNNGVVDDSQLPKDRFSAERLKGVDSTLKIQPAKLEDSAVYLCASSLGPGTGELFFGEGSRLTVL.

The chain recombines TRBV28 with TRBJ1-2; no clear D gene. The CDR3 has 14 amino acids. Germline CDR1 reads MDHEN; CDR2 reads SYDVKM. Deletions cut 3 bases from V and 8 bases from J, with 16 bases between. The CDR3 DNA sequence: TGTGCCAGCAGTTTTGTGGCAGAACGAGAGGGCTACACCTTC. This codes for CASSFVAEREGYTF.

V and J are TRBV11-2 and TRBJ1-2, with D uncertain. Germline V lookup: CDR1 SGHAT, CDR2 FQNNGV. The CDR3 is 15 residues long. The V gene lost 0 bases and the J gene lost 2 bases, with 10 bases spanning the gap. The CDR3: CASSLDRGGNYGYTF. The DNA of the CDR3 is TGTGCCAGCAGCTTAGATCGAGGAGGAAACTATGGCTACACCTTC.

This chain links TRBV7-8 with TRBJ2-7; 11 bases align to TRBD2. V was pared by 3 bases and J by 2 bases, with 6 bases of the junction left unmatched. Germline values: CDR1 SGHVS, CDR2 FQNEAQ. This CDR3 is built from 16 residues. The CDR3 nucleotides are TGTGCCAGCAGCTTTTTGCTAGCGGGGGGAACCTACGAGCAGTACTTC. This translates into CASSFLLAGGTYEQYF.

The genes are TRBV4-3 and TRBJ2-7, with D unclear. V was clipped by 2 bases and J by 5 bases, with 16 bases between them. Germline V gene data show CDR1 as LGHNA and CDR2 as YSLEER. The CDR3 consists of 15 residues. Here the CDR3 reads CASSQFGLSSDEQYF. The CDR3 DNA reads as TGCGCCAGCAGCCAATTTGGGCTCAGCTCGGACGAGCAGTACTTC.

The rearrangement uses TRBV19 and TRBJ1-2; D is possibly TRBD1 (6 bases). Trimming pared 1 base from V and 0 bases from J, leaving 12 bases between. The CDR3 has 16 residues. Germline CDR1 and CDR2: LNHDA and SQIVND (reference sequence). CDR3 sequence: CASSIGRNRANYGYTF. The CDR3 DNA reads TGTGCCAGTAGTATAGGAAGGAACAGGGCTAACTATGGCTACACCTTC.

The chain links TRBV5-3 to TRBJ2-1, with 11 bases identical to TRBD2. TRBV5-3 has ORF status, its function being uncertain. The CDR3 runs 16 residues. The V and J ends lost 3 bases and 8 bases, in that order; junction bases with no gene match: 10. CDR3 sequence: CARSSRLAGLRDEQFF. In DNA, the CDR3 is TGTGCCAGAAGCTCTAGACTAGCGGGGCTTAGGGATGAGCAGTTCTTC.

The sample holds a few counts of this clone. The chain uses TRBV2 and TRBJ2-1; 7 bases match TRBD2. Germline CDR1 reads SNHLY; CDR2 reads FYNNEI. V was pared by 6 bases and J by 10 bases, with 9 bases of the junction left unmatched. The CDR3 consists of 13 residues. In DNA, the CDR3 is TGTGCCAGCAGCAGTGAGGGAGGGGACGAGCAGTTCTTC. Translated, it gives CASSSEGGDEQFF.

The chain is built from TRBV9 and TRBJ2-7; no firm D call. V shed 3 bases and J shed 9 bases, with 13 bases lying between them. The CDR3 is 12 amino acids. CDR1 is SGDLS and CDR2 is YYNGEE in the germline V gene. In DNA form, the CDR3 reads TGTGCCAGCAGCGCTCCCGATTTAGGGCAGTACTTC. It encodes CASSAPDLGQYF.

This clone was observed a handful of times. This chain joins TRBV13 and TRBJ1-2; maybe TRBD1 (5 bases). There are 14 residues in the CDR3. Germline V gives CDR1 PRHDT, CDR2 FYEKMQ (reference sequence). Trimming left V 6 bases short and J 5 bases short, with 16 bases between. The CDR3 DNA sequence: TGTGCCAGCAGTGACCGGGACGGAGGTTATGGCTACACCTTC. It translates to CASSDRDGGYGYTF.

CDR3 protein: CASSRTGTYEQYF. CDR3 DNA: TGCGCCAGCAGTCGGACAGGAACCTACGAGCAGTACTTC. The chain links TRBV4-3 to TRBJ2-7; 7 bases align to TRBD1. The V and J ends lost 6 bases and 2 bases, in that order; junction bases with no gene match: 4. CDR1 is LGHNA and CDR2 is YSLEER in the germline V gene. There are 13 residues in the CDR3.

The chain employs TRBV20-1 and TRBJ1-2; no definite D call. V was cut by 3 bases and J by 1 base, with 3 bases left in between. Germline V gene sequence: CDR1 DFQATT, CDR2 SNEGSKA (reference sequence). The CDR3 is 11 residues long. The CDR3 here is CSASNNYGYTF. For the CDR3, the DNA is TGCAGTGCTAGTAATAACTATGGCTACACCTTC.